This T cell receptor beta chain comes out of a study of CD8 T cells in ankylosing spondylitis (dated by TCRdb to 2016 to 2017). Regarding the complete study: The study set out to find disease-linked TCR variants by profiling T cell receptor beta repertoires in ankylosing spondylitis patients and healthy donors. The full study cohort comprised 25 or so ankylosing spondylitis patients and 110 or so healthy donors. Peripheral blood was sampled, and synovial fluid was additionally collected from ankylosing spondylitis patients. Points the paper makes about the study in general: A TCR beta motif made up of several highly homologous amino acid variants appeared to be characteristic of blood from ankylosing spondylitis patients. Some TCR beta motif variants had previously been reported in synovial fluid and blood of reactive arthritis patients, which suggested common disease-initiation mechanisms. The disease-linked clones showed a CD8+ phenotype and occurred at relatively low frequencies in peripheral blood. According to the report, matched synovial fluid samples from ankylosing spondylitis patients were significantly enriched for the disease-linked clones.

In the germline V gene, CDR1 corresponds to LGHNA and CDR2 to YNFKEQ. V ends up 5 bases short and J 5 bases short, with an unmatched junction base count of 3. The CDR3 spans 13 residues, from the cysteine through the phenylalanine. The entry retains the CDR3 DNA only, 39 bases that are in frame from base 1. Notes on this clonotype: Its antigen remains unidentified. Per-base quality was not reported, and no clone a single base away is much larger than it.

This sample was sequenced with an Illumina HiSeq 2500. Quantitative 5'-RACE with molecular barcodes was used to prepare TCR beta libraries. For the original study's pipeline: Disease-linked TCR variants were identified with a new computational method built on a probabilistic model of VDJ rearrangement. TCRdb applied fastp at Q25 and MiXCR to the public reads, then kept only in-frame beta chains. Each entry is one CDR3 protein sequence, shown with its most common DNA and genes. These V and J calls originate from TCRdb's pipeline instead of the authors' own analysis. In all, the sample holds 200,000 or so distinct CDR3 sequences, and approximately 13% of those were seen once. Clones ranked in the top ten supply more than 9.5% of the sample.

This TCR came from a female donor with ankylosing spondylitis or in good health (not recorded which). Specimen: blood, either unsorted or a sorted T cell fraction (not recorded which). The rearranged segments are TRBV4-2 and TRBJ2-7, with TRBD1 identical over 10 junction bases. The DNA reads TGTGCCAGCAGCGAGACAGGGGGCCACGAGCAGTACTTC. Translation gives CASSETGGHEQYF.